What follows are 18 T cell receptor beta chains derived from one specimen sequenced in a study of blood T cell repertoires in COVID-19. The protocol was immunoSEQ multiplex PCR, while the TCRdb copy is restricted to in-frame clones and leaves out a portion. The data show tens of thousands of clones, 83% seen once. Sequenced input: peripheral blood. The receptors derive from a woman of 80 years or more with acute or convalescent COVID-19.

V is TRBV18 and J is TRBJ2-1, with 10 bases matching TRBD2. The CDR3 is 16 amino acids. Per germline, CDR1 KGHSH and CDR2 LQKENI. The V gene end was trimmed by 1 base and the J gene end by 6 bases; junction bases not matched to a gene: 6. For the CDR3, the DNA is TGTGCCAGCTCACCACTAGCGGGAGGTGTTAGCAATGAGCAGTTCTTC. Amino acid sequence: CASSPLAGGVSNEQFF.

This clone was seen just once. The chain carries TRBV5-4 and TRBJ2-5, with TRBD1 matching over 7 bases. CDR1 SGHNT and CDR2 YYREEE come from the germline V gene (reference sequence). V dropped 3 bases and J dropped 1; count of bases not matched to a gene: 3. The CDR3 length is 14 residues. The CDR3 loop is CASSYRDSQETQYF. The CDR3 DNA reads TGTGCCAGCAGCTACCGGGACAGCCAAGAGACCCAGTACTTC.

This chain links TRBV4-3 with TRBJ2-4; D remains unclear. Per germline, CDR1 LGHNA and CDR2 YSLEER. This CDR3 is built from 13 residues. Trimming removed 0 bases from V and 6 bases from J, with 6 bases in between. The CDR3 spells CASSQDRRNIQYF. The CDR3 DNA is TGCGCCAGCAGCCAAGACAGAAGAAACATTCAGTACTTC.

The chain carries TRBV5-1 and TRBJ2-7, with TRBD1 identical over 7 bases. The V gene end was trimmed by 4 bases and the J gene end by 0 bases; junction bases not matched to a gene: 4. Germline V lookup: CDR1 SGHRS, CDR2 YFSETQ. This CDR3 is 14 amino acids long. The CDR3 bases are TGCGCCAGCAGCGTAACAGGGGCCTCCTACGAGCAGTACTTC. The encoded protein is CASSVTGASYEQYF.

This clone was detected a few times. The chain joins TRBV24-1 to TRBJ2-5, with 11 nucleotides matching TRBD1. This CDR3 region has 15 residues. V shed 4 bases, J shed 4 bases, and the junction held 4 bases outside the gene matches. Germline values: CDR1 KGHDR, CDR2 SFDVKD. The CDR3 here is CATSDPGQGGETQYF. The CDR3 bases are TGTGCCACCAGTGACCCGGGACAGGGGGGAGAGACCCAGTACTTC.

This clone was detected once. The V and J genes are TRBV15 and TRBJ2-7, with D possibly TRBD2 on 5 matching bases. The germline CDR1 and CDR2 sequences are LNHNV and YYDKDF (reference sequence). The CDR3 totals 13 residues. With 0 bases removed from V and 3 bases from J, the gap between germline ends came to 6 bases. The CDR3 region has the DNA TGTGCCACCAGCAGAGAAGGAGGCTACGAGCAGTACTTC. This encodes CATSREGGYEQYF.

This clone has just a few counts. V gene TRBV3-1 (or the pseudogene TRBV3-2) combines with J gene TRBJ2-7, with TRBD2 identical over 13 bases. Germline CDR1 reads LGHDT; CDR2 reads YNNKEL (reference sequence). The CDR3 runs to 13 residues. V lost 7 bases and J lost 4; bases outside the gene matches: 1. CDR3 protein: CASKGLAGYEQYF. Here the CDR3 DNA reads TGTGCCAGCAAGGGACTAGCGGGATACGAGCAGTACTTC.

V and J are TRBV29-1 and TRBJ1-3, with TRBD1 identical over 7 bases. Trimming cost V 7 bases and J 0 bases; bases outside gene matches: 3. From germline, CDR1 is SQVTM and CDR2 ANQGSEA. CDR3 length: 13 amino acids. CDR3 amino acids: CSAGGRSGNTIYF. The CDR3 DNA reads as TGCAGCGCAGGGGGTCGCTCTGGAAACACCATATATTTT. The full variable domain, rest sourced from reference TRBV29-1 and TRBJ1-3, is SAVISQKPSRDICQRGTSLTIQCQVDSQVTMMFWYRQQPGQSLTLIATANQGSEATYESGFVIDKFPISRPNLTFSTLTVSNMSPEDSSIYLCSAGGRSGNTIYFGEGSWLTVV.

The gene calls are TRBV29-1 and TRBJ1-2; D gene ambiguous. V was shortened by 6 bases and J by 7 bases, with 15 bases between the two germline ends. There are 12 residues in the CDR3. In germline, CDR1 is SQVTM, CDR2 ANQGSEA. The DNA for the CDR3 is TGCAGCGTCGCCCTGGTAAGCGGTGGCTACACCTTC. Translation gives CSVALVSGGYTF.

CDR3 sequence (DNA): TGTGCCAGCTCGGGCGGGAGGAACGTTGAGCAGTTCTTC. Translating gives CASSGGRNVEQFF. The V call is TRBV5-4, the J call TRBJ2-1; 8 bases align to TRBD2. Germline V gives CDR1 SGHNT, CDR2 YYREEE (reference sequence). This CDR3 region has 13 residues. The ends lost 7 bases at V and 9 bases at J; junction bases unmatched: 9.

The V and J genes are TRBV10-1 and TRBJ2-3; D is ambiguous. V was clipped by 2 bases and J by 4 bases, with 7 bases between them. Germline CDR1 and CDR2: WNHNN and SYGVQD (reference sequence). This CDR3 is 13 amino acids long. The CDR3 DNA reads TGCGCCAGCAGTGAGGCAGGCGCAGATACGCAGTATTTT. Translating it yields CASSEAGADTQYF.

The chain employs TRBV18 and TRBJ1-1, with D perhaps matching TRBD1 (5 bases). The CDR3 runs to 14 residues. Germline CDR1 and CDR2: KGHSH and LQKENI. V dropped 4 bases and J dropped 0 bases, with 9 bases sitting between them. The CDR3 sequence is CASSQRGVNTEAFF. The CDR3, as DNA: TGTGCCAGCTCACAGCGGGGGGTGAACACTGAAGCTTTCTTT.

The rearrangement joins TRBV7-2 to TRBJ2-1; TRBD1 matches 9 bases. V shed 1 base and J 4 bases; nucleotides not matched to a gene: 8. CDR3 length: 17 residues. Germline V lookup: CDR1 SGHTA, CDR2 FQGNSA. The CDR3 loop is CASSLEGGTGYYNEQFF. The CDR3 DNA reads TGTGCCAGCAGCTTAGAGGGCGGGACAGGGTATTACAATGAGCAGTTCTTC.

The chain employs TRBV4-2 and TRBJ2-3, with D possibly TRBD2 on 5 matching bases. V was shortened by 5 bases and J by 5 bases, with 17 bases between the two germline ends. The CDR3 loop spans 15 amino acids. Germline V lookup: CDR1 LGHNA, CDR2 YNFKEQ. In nucleotides, the CDR3 is TGTGCCAGCAGCTCCGGGGATCAAGATGAAGATACGCAGTATTTT. Amino acid sequence: CASSSGDQDEDTQYF.

The J gene is TRBJ1-2, the V gene TRBV11-2; 9 nucleotides match TRBD1. This CDR3 comprises 13 residues. V lost 5 bases to trimming and J lost 7 bases; unmatched junction nucleotides: 5. The germline V gene encodes CDR1 SGHAT and CDR2 FQNNGV. The CDR3 loop reads CASSPRTGAGYTF. In nucleotides, the CDR3 is TGTGCCAGCAGCCCCCGGACAGGGGCTGGCTACACCTTC.

The rearrangement joins TRBV7-6 to TRBJ2-5; 10 bases match TRBD1. The CDR3 spans 14 residues. CDR1 is SGHVS, CDR2 FNYEAQ, per germline. Trimming cost V 3 bases and J 4 bases; bases outside gene matches: 2. CDR3 nucleotide sequence: TGTGCCAGCAGCTTGACAGGGGGCCGAGAGACCCAGTACTTC. The encoded protein is CASSLTGGRETQYF.

This clone was detected a few times. The rearrangement links TRBV11-2 to TRBJ2-7; D call uncertain. The CDR3 consists of 15 residues. The V end was cut by 1 base, the J end by 0 bases, with 10 bases between. The germline V gene encodes CDR1 SGHAT and CDR2 FQNNGV. The CDR3 region has the DNA TGTGCCAGCAGCTTAGCCTGGGCTAACTCCTACGAGCAGTACTTC. It is translated as CASSLAWANSYEQYF.

This chain uses TRBV9 with TRBJ1-2, with TRBD1 matching 8 bases. The junction had 6 bases not matched to a gene; V was cut back by 0 bases and J by 5 bases. The CDR3 is 15 residues long. Germline loops: CDR1 SGDLS, CDR2 YYNGEE. DNA for the CDR3: TGTGCCAGCAGCGTAGGCAACAGGGGGAGGTATGGCTACACCTTC. It codes for CASSVGNRGRYGYTF. The complete variable domain, with remaining parts taken from reference TRBV9 and TRBJ1-2, reads DSGVTQTPKHLITATGQRVTLRCSPRSGDLSVYWYQQSLDQGLQFLIQYYNGEERAKGNILERFSAQQFPDLHSELNLSSLELGDSALYFCASSVGNRGRYGYTFGSGTRLTVV.